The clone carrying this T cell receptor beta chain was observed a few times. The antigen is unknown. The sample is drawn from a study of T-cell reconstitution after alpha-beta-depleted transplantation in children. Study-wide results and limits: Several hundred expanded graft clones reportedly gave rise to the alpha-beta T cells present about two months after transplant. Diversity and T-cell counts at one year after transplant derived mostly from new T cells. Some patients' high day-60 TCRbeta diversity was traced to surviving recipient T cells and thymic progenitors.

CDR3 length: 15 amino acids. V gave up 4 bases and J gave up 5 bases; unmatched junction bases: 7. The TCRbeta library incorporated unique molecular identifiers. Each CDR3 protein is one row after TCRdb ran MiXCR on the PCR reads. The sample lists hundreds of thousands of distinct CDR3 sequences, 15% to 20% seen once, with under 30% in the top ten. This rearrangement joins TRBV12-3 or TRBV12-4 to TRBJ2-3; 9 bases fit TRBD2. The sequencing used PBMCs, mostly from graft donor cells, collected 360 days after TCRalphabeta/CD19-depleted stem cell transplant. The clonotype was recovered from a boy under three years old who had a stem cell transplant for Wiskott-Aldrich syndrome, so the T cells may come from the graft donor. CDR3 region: CASSCRGRAIDTQYF. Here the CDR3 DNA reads TGTGCCAGCAGTTGTCGCGGGAGGGCGATAGATACGCAGTATTTT.